The T cell receptor (beta chain) under discussion was sequenced for a study of blood T cell repertoires in COVID-19. Libraries were prepared by immunoSEQ multiplex PCR; TCRdb keeps only in-frame clonotypes and omits some of them. The data show under 450,000 clones, approximately 89% seen once. The CDR3 is 14 residues long. With V trimmed by 1 base and J by 7 bases, 3 bases remained unmatched. Germline CDR1 and CDR2: LGHNA and YSLEER. Material for sequencing was PBMCs or T cells enriched from blood (not recorded which). The genes are TRBV4-3 and TRBJ2-7; 11 bases agree with TRBD1. The sequence was collected from a man aged 30 to 45 who had recovered from COVID-19. This CDR3 is CASSQGDRGSEQYF. CDR3 DNA: TGCGCCAGCAGCCAAGGGGACAGGGGGTCGGAGCAGTACTTC.